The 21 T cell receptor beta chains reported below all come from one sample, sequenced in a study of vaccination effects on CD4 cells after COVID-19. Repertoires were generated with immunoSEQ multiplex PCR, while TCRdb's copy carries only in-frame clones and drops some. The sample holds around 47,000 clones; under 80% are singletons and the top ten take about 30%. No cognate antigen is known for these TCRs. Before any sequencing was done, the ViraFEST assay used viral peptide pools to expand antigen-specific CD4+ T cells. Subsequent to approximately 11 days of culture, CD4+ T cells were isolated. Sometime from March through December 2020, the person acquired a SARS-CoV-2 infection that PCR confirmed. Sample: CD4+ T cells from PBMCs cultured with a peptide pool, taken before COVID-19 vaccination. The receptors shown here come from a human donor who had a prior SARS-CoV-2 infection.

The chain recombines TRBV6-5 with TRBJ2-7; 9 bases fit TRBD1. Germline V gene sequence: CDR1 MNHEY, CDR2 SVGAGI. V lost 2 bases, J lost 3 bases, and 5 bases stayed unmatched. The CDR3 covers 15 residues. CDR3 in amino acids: CASSYPGQGNYEQYF. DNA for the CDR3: TGTGCCAGCAGTTACCCGGGACAGGGTAACTACGAGCAGTACTTC.

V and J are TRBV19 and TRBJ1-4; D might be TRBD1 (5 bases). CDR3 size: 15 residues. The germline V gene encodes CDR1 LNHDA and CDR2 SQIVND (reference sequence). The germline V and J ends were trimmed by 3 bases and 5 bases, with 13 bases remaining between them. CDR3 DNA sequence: TGTGCCAGTAGTATCCCCTCGGGACTAAATGAAAAACTGTTTTTT. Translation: CASSIPSGLNEKLFF.

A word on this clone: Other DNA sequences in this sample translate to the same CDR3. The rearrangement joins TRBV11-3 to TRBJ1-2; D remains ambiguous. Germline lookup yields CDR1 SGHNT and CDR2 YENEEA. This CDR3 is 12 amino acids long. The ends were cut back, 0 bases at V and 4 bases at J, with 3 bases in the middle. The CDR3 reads CASSLEGYGYTF. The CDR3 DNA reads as TGTGCCAGCAGCTTAGAAGGCTATGGCTACACCTTC.

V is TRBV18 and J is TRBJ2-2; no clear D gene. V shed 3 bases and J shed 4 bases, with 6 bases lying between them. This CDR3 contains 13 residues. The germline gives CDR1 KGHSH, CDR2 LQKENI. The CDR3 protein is CASSPDRTGELFF. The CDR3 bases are TGTGCCAGCTCACCGGATCGCACCGGGGAGCTGTTTTTT.

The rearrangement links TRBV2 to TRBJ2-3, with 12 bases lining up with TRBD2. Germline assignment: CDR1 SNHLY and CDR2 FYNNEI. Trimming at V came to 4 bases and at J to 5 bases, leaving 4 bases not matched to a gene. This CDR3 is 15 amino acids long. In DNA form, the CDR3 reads TGTGCCAGCAGTGGACTAGCGGGAGACCTAGATACGCAGTATTTT. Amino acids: CASSGLAGDLDTQYF.

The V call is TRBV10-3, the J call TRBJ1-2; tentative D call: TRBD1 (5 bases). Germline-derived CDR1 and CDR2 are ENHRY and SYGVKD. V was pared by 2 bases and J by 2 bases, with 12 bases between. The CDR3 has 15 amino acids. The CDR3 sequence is CAISEQGTTNYGYTF. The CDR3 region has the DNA TGTGCCATCAGTGAGCAGGGAACTACAAACTATGGCTACACCTTC.

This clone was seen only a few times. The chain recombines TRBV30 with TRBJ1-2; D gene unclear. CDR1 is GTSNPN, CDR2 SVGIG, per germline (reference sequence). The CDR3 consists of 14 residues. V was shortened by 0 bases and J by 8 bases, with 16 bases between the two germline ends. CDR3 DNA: TGTGCCTGGAGTGTAGGCCCCGGGCTTGGCGGCTACACCTTC. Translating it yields CAWSVGPGLGGYTF.

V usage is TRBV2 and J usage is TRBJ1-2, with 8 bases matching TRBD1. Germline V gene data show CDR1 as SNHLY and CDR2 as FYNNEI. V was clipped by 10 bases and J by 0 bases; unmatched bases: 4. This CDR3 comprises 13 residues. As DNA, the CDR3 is TGTGCCACCTCGACAGGGGCTAACTATGGCTACACCTTC. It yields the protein CATSTGANYGYTF.

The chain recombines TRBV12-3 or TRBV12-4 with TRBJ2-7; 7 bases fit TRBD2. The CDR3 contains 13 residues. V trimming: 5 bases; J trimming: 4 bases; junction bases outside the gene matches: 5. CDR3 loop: CASSPGTTYEQYF. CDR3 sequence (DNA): TGTGCCAGCAGTCCAGGGACTACATACGAGCAGTACTTC.

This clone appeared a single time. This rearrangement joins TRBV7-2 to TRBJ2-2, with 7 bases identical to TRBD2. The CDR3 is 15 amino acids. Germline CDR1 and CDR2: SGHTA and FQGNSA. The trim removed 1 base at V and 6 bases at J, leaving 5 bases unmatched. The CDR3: CASSLGLARAGELFF. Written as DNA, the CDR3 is TGTGCCAGCAGCTTAGGACTAGCCAGGGCCGGGGAGCTGTTTTTT.

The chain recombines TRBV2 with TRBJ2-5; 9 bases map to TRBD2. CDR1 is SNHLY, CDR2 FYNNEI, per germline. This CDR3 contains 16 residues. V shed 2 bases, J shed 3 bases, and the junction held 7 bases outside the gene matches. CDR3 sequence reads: CASSELSGGPEETQYF. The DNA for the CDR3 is TGTGCCAGCAGTGAACTTAGCGGGGGTCCCGAAGAGACCCAGTACTTC.

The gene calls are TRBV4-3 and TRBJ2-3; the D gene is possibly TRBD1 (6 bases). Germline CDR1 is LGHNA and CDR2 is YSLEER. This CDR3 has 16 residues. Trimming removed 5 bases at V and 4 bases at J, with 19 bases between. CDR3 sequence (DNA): TGCGCCAGCAGCTTTGGGACACCCCACCCCCCAGATACGCAGTATTTT. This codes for CASSFGTPHPPDTQYF.

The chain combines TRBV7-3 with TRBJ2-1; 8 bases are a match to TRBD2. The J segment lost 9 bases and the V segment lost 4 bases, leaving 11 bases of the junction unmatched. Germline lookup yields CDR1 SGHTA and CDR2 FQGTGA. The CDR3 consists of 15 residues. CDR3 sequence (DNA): TGTGCCAGCAGCTCCTACAGGACTAGCTTCAGTGAGCAGTTCTTC. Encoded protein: CASSSYRTSFSEQFF.

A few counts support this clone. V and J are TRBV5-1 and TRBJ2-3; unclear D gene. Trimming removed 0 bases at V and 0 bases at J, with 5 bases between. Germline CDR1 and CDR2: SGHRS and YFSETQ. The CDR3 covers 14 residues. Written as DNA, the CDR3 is TGCGCCAGCAGCTTGGCCACTAGCACAGATACGCAGTATTTT. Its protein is CASSLATSTDTQYF.

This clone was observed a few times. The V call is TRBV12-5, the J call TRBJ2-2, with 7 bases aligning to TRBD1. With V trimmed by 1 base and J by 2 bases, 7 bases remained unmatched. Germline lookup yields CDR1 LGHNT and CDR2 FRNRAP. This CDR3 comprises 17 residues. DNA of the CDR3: TGTGCTAGTGGTTTGGGCCGGGACAGCATCAACACCGGGGAGCTGTTTTTT. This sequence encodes CASGLGRDSINTGELFF.

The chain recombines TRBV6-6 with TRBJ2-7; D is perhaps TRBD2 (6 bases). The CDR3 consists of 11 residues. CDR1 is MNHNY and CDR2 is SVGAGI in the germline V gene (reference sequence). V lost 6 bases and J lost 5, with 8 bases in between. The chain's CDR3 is CASRRGDEQYF. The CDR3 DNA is TGTGCCAGCAGGCGGGGTGACGAGCAGTACTTC.

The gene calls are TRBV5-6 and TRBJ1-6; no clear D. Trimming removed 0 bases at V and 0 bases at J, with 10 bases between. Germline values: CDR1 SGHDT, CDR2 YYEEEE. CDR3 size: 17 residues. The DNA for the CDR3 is TGTGCCAGCAGCTTGGTTCTTCGGAGCTCCTATAATTCACCCCTCCACTTT. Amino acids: CASSLVLRSSYNSPLHF.

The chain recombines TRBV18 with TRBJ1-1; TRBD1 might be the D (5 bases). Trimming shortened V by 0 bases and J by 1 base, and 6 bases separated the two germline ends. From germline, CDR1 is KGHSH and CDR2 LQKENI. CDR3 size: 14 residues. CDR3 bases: TGTGCCAGCTCACCACCGGGACGGAACACTGAAGCTTTCTTT. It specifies CASSPPGRNTEAFF.

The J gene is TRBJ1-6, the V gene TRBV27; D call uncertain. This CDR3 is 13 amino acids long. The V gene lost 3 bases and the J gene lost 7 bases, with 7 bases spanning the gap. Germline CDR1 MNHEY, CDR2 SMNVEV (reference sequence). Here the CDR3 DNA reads TGTGCCAGCAGTTTTTACGTGAATTCACCCCTCCACTTT. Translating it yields CASSFYVNSPLHF.

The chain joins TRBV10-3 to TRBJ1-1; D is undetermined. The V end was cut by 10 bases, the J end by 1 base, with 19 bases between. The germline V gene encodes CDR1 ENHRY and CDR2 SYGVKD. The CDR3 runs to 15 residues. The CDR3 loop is CATQSVWAGNTEAFF. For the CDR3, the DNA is TGTGCCACCCAGTCAGTCTGGGCGGGGAACACTGAAGCTTTCTTT.

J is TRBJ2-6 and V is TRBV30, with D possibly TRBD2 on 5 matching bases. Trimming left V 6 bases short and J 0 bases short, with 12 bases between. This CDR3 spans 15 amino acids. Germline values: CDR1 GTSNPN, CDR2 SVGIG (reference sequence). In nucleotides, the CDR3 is TGTGCCTGCACCGCGGCGGGCTCTGGGGCCAACGTCCTGACTTTC. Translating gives CACTAAGSGANVLTF. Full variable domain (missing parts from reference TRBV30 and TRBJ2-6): SQTIHQWPATLVQPVGSPLSLECTVEGTSNPNLYWYRQAAGRGLQLLFYSVGIGQISSEVPQNLSASRPQDRQFILSSKKLLLSDSGFYLCACTAAGSGANVLTFGAGSRLTVL.